This T cell receptor (beta chain) originates from a study of T cells in Graves' hyperthyroidism and ophthalmopathy. 10 ml of fresh peripheral blood supplied the PBMCs. A few counts support this clonotype. RNA transcripts provided the source from which TCR beta CDR3 regions were amplified. First-round RT-PCR with HTBI primers amplified the TCR CDR3 region. TCRdb used MiXCR to reprocess the multiplex PCR reads, holding one entry per CDR3 protein. The sample has about 520,000 distinct CDR3 sequences, around 24% seen once; the top ten hold about 11%. Losses at the gene ends were 6 bases for V and 0 bases for J; bases not matched to a gene: 8. Looked up from germline, CDR1 is MNHEY and CDR2 is SVGAGI. This CDR3 spans 17 amino acids.

This receptor was taken from a woman aged 25-40 years with Graves' ophthalmopathy. Material: blood. The J gene is TRBJ2-4, the V gene TRBV6-5, with 10 positions matching TRBD2. The CDR3 protein is CASRLAGGLIAKNIQYF. Here the CDR3 DNA reads TGTGCCAGCAGATTAGCGGGGGGACTGATAGCCAAAAACATTCAGTACTTC.